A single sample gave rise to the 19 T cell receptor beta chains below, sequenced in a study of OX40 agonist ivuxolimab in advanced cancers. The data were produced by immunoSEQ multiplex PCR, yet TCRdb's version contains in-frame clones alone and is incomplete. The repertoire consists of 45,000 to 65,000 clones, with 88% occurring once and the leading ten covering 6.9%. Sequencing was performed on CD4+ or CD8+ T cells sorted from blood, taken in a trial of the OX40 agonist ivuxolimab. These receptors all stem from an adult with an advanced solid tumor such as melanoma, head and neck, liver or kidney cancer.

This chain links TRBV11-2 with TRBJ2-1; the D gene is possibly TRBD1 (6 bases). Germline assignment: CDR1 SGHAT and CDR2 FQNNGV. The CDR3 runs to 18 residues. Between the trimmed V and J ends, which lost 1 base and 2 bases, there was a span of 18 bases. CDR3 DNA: TGTGCCAGCAGCTTAGTCCGTGGGCAGGGGAAAGCCTACAATGAGCAGTTCTTC. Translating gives CASSLVRGQGKAYNEQFF.

The DNA for the CDR3 is TGTGCCAGTAGTATAATAGCCAGTCCCTCCTACGAGCAGTACTTC. Translated, it gives CASSIIASPSYEQYF. This chain uses TRBV19 with TRBJ2-7; D uncertain. CDR1 is LNHDA and CDR2 is SQIVND in the germline V gene (reference sequence). The CDR3 covers 15 residues. V gave up 2 bases and J gave up 0 bases, with 11 bases separating them.

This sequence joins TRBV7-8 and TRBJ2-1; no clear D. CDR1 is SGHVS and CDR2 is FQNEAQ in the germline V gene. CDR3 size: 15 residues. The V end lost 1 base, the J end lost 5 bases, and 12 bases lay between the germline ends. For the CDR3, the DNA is TGTGCCAGCAGCTTAGACGGTCTCGCACACAATGAGCAGTTCTTC. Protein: CASSLDGLAHNEQFF.

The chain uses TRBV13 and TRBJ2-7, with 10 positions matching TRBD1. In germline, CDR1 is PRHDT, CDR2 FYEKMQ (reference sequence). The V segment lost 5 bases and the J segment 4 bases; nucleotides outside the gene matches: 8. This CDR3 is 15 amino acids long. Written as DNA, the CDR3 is TGTGCCAGCAGCCCCCCCGGGACAGGGGTGTACGAGCAGTACTTC. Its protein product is CASSPPGTGVYEQYF.

The CDR3 DNA is TGTGCCAGCTGCCCGGGGAGGGCGGTGGAAGCTTTCTTT. This sequence encodes CASCPGRAVEAFF. The chain has TRBV18 and TRBJ1-1; no definite D call. The CDR3 is 13 amino acids. V was shortened by 7 bases and J by 8 bases, with 17 bases between the two germline ends. Germline assignment: CDR1 KGHSH and CDR2 LQKENI.

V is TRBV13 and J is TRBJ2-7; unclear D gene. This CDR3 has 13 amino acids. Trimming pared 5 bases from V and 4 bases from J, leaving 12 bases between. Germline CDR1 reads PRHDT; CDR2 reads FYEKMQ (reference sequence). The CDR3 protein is CASSPPLTYEQYF. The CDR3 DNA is TGTGCCAGCAGCCCGCCCCTGACTTACGAGCAGTACTTC.

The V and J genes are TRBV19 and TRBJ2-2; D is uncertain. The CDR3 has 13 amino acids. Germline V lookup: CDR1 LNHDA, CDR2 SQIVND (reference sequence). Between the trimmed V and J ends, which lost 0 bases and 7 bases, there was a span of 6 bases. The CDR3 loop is CASSIEVYGELFF. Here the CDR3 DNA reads TGTGCCAGTAGTATAGAGGTGTACGGGGAGCTGTTTTTT.

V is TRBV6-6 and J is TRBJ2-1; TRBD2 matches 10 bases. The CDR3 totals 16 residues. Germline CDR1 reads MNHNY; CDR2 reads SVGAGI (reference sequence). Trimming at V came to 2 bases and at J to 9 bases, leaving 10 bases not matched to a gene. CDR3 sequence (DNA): TGTGCCAGCAGTTACCCGGGACTAGCGAAGCGGGGTGAGCAGTTCTTC. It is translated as CASSYPGLAKRGEQFF.

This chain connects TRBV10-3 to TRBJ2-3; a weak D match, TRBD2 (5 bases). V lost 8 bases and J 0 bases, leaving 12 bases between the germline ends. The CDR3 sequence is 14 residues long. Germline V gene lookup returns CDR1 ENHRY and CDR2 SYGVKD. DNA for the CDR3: TGTGCCATCCGCGGGTCCGCTAGCACAGATACGCAGTATTTT. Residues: CAIRGSASTDTQYF.

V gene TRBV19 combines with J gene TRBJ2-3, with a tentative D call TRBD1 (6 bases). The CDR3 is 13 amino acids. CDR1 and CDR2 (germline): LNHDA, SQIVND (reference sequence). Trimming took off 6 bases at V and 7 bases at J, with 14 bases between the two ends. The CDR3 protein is CASRRTQGNTQYF. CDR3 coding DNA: TGTGCCAGTAGACGAACTCAGGGGAATACGCAGTATTTT.

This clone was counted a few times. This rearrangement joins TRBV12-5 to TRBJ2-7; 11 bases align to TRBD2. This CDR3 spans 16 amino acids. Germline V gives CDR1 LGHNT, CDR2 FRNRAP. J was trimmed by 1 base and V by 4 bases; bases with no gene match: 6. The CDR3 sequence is CASGSSGTSGSYEQYF. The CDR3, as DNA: TGTGCTAGTGGTTCCTCTGGGACTAGCGGATCCTACGAGCAGTACTTC.

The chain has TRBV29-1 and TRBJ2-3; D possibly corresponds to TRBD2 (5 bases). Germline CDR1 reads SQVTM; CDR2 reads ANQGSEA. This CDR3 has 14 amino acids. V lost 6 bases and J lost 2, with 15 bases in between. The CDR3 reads CSVLVGIHTDTQYF. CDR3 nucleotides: TGCAGCGTCTTAGTCGGGATTCACACAGATACGCAGTATTTT.

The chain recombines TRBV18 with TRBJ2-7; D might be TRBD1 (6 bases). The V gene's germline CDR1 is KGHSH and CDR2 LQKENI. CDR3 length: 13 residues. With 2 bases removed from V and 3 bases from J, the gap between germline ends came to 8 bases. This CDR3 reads CASSPRDIYEQYF. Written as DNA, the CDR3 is TGTGCCAGCTCACCAAGGGACATCTACGAGCAGTACTTC.

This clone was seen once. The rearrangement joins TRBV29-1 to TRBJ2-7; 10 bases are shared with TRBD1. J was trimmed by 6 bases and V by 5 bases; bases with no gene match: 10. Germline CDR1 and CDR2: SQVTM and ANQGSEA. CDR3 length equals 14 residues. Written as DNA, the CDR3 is TGCAGCGTTACCGCCGGGACAGGGGCGTCCGAGCAGTACTTC. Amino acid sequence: CSVTAGTGASEQYF.

Here the CDR3 DNA reads TGTGCCAGCAGTGAAGCGTGGACGGTAGGACAGCCCCAGCATTTT. Its protein is CASSEAWTVGQPQHF. The V gene is TRBV6-1, the J gene TRBJ1-5; D is undetermined. V was clipped by 0 bases and J by 7 bases, with 13 bases between them. The CDR3 loop spans 15 amino acids. In germline, CDR1 is MNHNS, CDR2 SASEGT.

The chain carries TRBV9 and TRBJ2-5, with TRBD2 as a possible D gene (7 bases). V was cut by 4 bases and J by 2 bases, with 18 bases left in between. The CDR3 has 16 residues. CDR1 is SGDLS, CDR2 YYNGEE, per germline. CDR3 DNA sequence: TGTGCCAGCAGCCAAAGGGGGGGCCCGGGGCAAGAGACCCAGTACTTC. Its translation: CASSQRGGPGQETQYF.

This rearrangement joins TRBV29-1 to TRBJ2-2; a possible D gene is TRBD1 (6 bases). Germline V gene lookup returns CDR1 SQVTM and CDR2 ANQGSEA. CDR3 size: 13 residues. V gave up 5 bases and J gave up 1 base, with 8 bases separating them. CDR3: CSVSTGNTGELFF. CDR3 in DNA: TGCAGCGTTTCGACAGGGAACACCGGGGAGCTGTTTTTT.

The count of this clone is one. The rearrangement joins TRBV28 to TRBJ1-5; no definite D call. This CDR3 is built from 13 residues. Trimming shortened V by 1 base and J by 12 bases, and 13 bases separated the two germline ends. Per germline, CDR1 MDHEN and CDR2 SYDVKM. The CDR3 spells CASSLLGTKVQHF. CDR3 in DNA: TGTGCCAGCAGTTTATTAGGCACGAAGGTCCAGCATTTT.

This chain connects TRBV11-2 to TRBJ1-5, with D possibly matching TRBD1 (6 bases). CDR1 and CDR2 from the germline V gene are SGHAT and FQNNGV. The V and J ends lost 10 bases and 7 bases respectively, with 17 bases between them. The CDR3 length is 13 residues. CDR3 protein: CATPPTGWQPQHF. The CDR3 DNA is TGTGCCACCCCACCCACAGGGTGGCAGCCCCAGCATTTT.